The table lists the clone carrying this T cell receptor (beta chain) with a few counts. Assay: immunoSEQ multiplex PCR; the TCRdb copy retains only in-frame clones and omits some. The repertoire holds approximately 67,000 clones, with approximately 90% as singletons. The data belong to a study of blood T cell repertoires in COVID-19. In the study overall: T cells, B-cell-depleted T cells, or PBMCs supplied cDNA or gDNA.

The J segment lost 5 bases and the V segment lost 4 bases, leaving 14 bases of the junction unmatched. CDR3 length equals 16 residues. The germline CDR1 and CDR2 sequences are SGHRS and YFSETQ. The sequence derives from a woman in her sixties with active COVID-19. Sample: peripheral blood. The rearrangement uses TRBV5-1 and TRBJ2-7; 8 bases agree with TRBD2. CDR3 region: CASSPESGTRFDEQYF. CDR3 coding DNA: TGCGCCAGCAGCCCGGAATCGGGGACTAGGTTCGACGAGCAGTACTTC. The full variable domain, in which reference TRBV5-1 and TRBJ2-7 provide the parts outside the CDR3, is KAGVTQTPRYLIKTRGQQVTLSCSPISGHRSVSWYQQTPGQGLQFLFEYFSETQRNKGNFPGRFSGRQFSNSRSEMNVSTLELGDSALYLCASSPESGTRFDEQYFGPGTRLTVT.